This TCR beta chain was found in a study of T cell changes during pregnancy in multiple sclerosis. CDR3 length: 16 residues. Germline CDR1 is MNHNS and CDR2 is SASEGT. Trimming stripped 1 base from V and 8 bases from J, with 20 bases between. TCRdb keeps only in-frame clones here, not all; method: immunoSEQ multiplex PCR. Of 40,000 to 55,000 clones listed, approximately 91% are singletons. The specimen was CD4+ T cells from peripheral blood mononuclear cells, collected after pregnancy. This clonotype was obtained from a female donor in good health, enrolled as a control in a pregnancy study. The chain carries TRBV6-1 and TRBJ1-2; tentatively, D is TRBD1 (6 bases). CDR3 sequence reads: CASSEGTGIGLWGYTF. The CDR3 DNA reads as TGTGCCAGCAGTGAAGGAACAGGGATTGGTTTATGGGGCTACACCTTC.